This T cell receptor (beta chain) was recovered during a study of post-analysis software for immune sequencing data. Study at large: Recorded subtypes: relapsing-remitting, secondary progressive, progressive-relapsing; some patients unannotated. Study-wide results and limits: Significantly decreased normalized Chao1 diversity was recorded for multiple sclerosis patients relative to controls. Included in a set of five TRBV segments more frequent in patients than controls were TRBV5-6, TRBV5-1 and TRBV20-1.

Unique-molecular-identifier-tagged TCR beta cDNA libraries were used. There were about 1 to 10 million T cells, and some 500,000 cDNA molecules came from them. MiXCR, run by TCRdb on the PCR reads, gives a single entry per CDR3 protein. The repertoire holds about 430,000 distinct CDR3 sequences, with over 30% as singletons. This CDR3 has 11 amino acids. Trimming removed 7 bases from V and 9 bases from J, with 10 bases in between. The germline V gene encodes CDR1 SEHNR and CDR2 FQNEAQ (reference sequence). This clonotype has just a few counts. As yet, its antigen is unknown. The sequencing sample was made of blood. The V call is TRBV7-9, the J call TRBJ2-1, with a possible D match to TRBD1 (5 bases). The source of this sequence is a girl aged 2 to 9 with multiple sclerosis. For the CDR3, the DNA is TGTGCCAGCACCGTAAGGGGTGAGCAGTTCTTC. Translated: CASTVRGEQFF.